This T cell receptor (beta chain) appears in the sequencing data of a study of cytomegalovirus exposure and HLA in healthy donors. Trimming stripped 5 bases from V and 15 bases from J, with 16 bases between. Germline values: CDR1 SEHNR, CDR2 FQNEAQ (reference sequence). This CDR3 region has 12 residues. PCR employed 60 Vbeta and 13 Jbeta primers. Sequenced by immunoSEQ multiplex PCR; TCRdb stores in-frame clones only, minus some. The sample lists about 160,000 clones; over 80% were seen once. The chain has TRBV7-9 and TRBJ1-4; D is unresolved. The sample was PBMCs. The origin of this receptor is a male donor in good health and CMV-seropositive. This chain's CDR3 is CASSPLAGKVFF. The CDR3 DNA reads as TGTGCCAGCAGCCCACTGGCGGGAAAGGTGTTTTTT.